These 24 T cell receptor beta chains were sequenced from one sample in a study of blood T cells in healthy people across ages. PCR was performed a second time for about 7 to 12 cycles using a sample-barcoded 5' primer and a J-beta primer mix. TCRdb analysed the 5' RACE reads with MiXCR anew, one entry per CDR3 protein. The data show 950,000 to 1,200,000 distinct CDR3 sequences, less than 45% seen once. Sequenced material: blood. The receptors were sampled from a man aged 18-30 years in good health.

This chain uses TRBV6-1 with TRBJ1-2; D gene ambiguous. The germline V gene has CDR1 MNHNS and CDR2 SASEGT. With 2 bases removed from V and 4 bases from J, the gap between germline ends came to 8 bases. The CDR3 has 13 residues. Here the CDR3 DNA reads TGTGCCAGCAGTGAACAAGACACCTATGGCTACACCTTC. This codes for CASSEQDTYGYTF.

The V and J genes are TRBV9 and TRBJ2-7; no firm D call. V was shortened by 2 bases and J by 0 bases, with 12 bases between the two germline ends. The germline CDR1 and CDR2 sequences are SGDLS and YYNGEE. The CDR3 loop spans 15 amino acids. The DNA for the CDR3 is TGTGCCAGCAGCGTCGGCTCGGCCAGCTCCTACGAGCAGTACTTC. Amino acid sequence: CASSVGSASSYEQYF.

V usage is TRBV29-1 and J usage is TRBJ2-3; TRBD2 matches 7 bases. This CDR3 comprises 12 residues. V dropped 3 bases and J dropped 4; count of bases not matched to a gene: 1. Germline V gives CDR1 SQVTM, CDR2 ANQGSEA. The CDR3 loop reads CSVETSSDTQYF. Written as DNA, the CDR3 is TGCAGCGTTGAGACTAGCTCAGATACGCAGTATTTT.

This clonotype was counted once. The chain couples TRBV9 to TRBJ2-2; D is undetermined. This CDR3 has 15 amino acids. The V and J ends lost 0 bases and 0 bases respectively, with 6 bases between them. CDR1 and CDR2 from the germline V gene are SGDLS and YYNGEE. This chain's CDR3 is CASSVGHTNTGELFF. DNA of the CDR3: TGTGCCAGCAGCGTAGGTCACACGAACACCGGGGAGCTGTTTTTT.

Details on this clonotype: The final CDR3 position lacks the conserved phenylalanine or tryptophan, pointing to a likely read error. It is unclear where the CDR3 begins or ends on the DNA, so no DNA is shown, and the CDR3 is as TCRdb lists it. V and J are TRBV12-3 or TRBV12-4 and TRBJ2-3; TRBD1 reflects the table's D call only, with no check against the DNA. The CDR3 sequence runs 14 residues, both termini included. This CDR3 reads CASWTGARADTEYS.

This clonotype was seen only a few times. J is TRBJ2-2 and V is TRBV20-1; 7 bases align to TRBD1. V shed 0 bases, J shed 5 bases, and the junction held 9 bases outside the gene matches. The CDR3 is made up of 16 amino acids. Looked up from germline, CDR1 is DFQATT and CDR2 is SNEGSKA (reference sequence). The CDR3 spells CSARDGVQGRTGELFF. CDR3 DNA sequence: TGCAGTGCTAGAGATGGGGTACAGGGGAGAACCGGGGAGCTGTTTTTT.

V gene TRBV25-1 combines with J gene TRBJ2-4, with D hard to call. The CDR3 loop spans 15 amino acids. V was cut by 0 bases and J by 0 bases, with 6 bases left in between. Per germline, CDR1 MGHDK and CDR2 SYGVNS. The CDR3 sequence is CASSEYDAAKNIQYF. CDR3 nucleotides: TGTGCCAGCAGTGAATACGATGCAGCCAAAAACATTCAGTACTTC.

This clonotype was seen only a few times. The rearrangement uses TRBV7-2 and TRBJ1-4; TRBD1 might be the D (6 bases). The germline gives CDR1 SGHTA, CDR2 FQGNSA. V was trimmed by 2 bases and J by 8 bases, leaving 12 bases between them. The CDR3 extends over 14 amino acids. For the CDR3, the DNA is TGTGCCAGCAGCTTACGGGCAGGGGAAGAAAAACTGTTTTTT. This gives the protein CASSLRAGEEKLFF.

V and J are TRBV20-1 and TRBJ1-5; 11 positions match TRBD1. The V gene's germline CDR1 is DFQATT and CDR2 SNEGSKA (reference sequence). This CDR3 has 15 residues. Losses at the gene ends were 4 bases for V and 3 bases for J; bases not matched to a gene: 5. The CDR3 loop is CSAKGQGAFNQPQHF. The CDR3 DNA reads as TGCAGTGCTAAAGGACAGGGGGCTTTCAATCAGCCCCAGCATTTT.

Many counts were recorded for this clonotype. The chain is built from TRBV20-1 and TRBJ2-3; D is ambiguous. Trimming pared 6 bases from V and 6 bases from J, leaving 10 bases between. Germline-derived CDR1 and CDR2 are DFQATT and SNEGSKA (reference sequence). This CDR3 comprises 11 residues. The chain's CDR3 is CSANHRDTQYF. The CDR3 nucleotides are TGCAGTGCCAACCATCGGGATACGCAGTATTTT.

This clonotype was seen a handful of times. This rearrangement joins TRBV28 to TRBJ1-2; possibly TRBD1 for D (5 bases). Germline V gene data show CDR1 as MDHEN and CDR2 as SYDVKM. This CDR3 is 16 amino acids long. The V gene lost 4 bases and the J gene lost 0 bases, with 15 bases spanning the gap. The CDR3 loop is CASSSGEQLSNYGYTF. The CDR3 region has the DNA TGTGCCAGCAGTTCGGGGGAGCAACTCTCTAACTATGGCTACACCTTC.

This clonotype came up a few times. The chain joins TRBV12-3 or TRBV12-4 to TRBJ2-1; TRBD1 aligns across 7 bases. J was trimmed by 5 bases and V by 3 bases; bases with no gene match: 16. The CDR3 extends over 18 amino acids. The CDR3: CASSLGHNRGHTNNEQFF. Here the CDR3 DNA reads TGTGCCAGCAGTTTGGGTCATAACAGGGGTCATACTAACAATGAGCAGTTCTTC.

The V and J genes are TRBV2 and TRBJ1-2; no reliable D call. The V gene lost 4 bases and the J gene lost 4 bases, with 7 bases spanning the gap. CDR1 and CDR2 from the germline V gene are SNHLY and FYNNEI. This CDR3 region has 12 residues. CDR3 in amino acids: CASSVNSYGYTF. In DNA form, the CDR3 reads TGTGCCAGCAGTGTTAACAGCTATGGCTACACCTTC.

The gene calls are TRBV7-2 and TRBJ1-6; D unresolved. V shed 0 bases and J shed 6 bases, with 12 bases lying between them. CDR1 and CDR2 from the germline V gene are SGHTA and FQGNSA. The CDR3 length is 16 residues. The CDR3 DNA follows: TGTGCCAGCAGCTTAGCCCGTCGGAGACCTAATTCACCCCTCCACTTT. Its translation: CASSLARRRPNSPLHF.

The chain uses TRBV28 and TRBJ2-5; D may match TRBD1 or TRBD2 (5 bases each). Trimming cost V 8 bases and J 0 bases, with 7 bases left between them. This CDR3 contains 12 residues. Germline lookup yields CDR1 MDHEN and CDR2 SYDVKM. In DNA, the CDR3 is TGTGCCAGCTGGGGGTACCAAGAGACCCAGTACTTC. Protein product: CASWGYQETQYF.

The CDR3 DNA reads TGTGCCAGCATTCCAGAAGTTATCTTGAGGGGGAAACCGGACGAGCAGTACTTC. This translates into CASIPEVILRGKPDEQYF. V gene TRBV6-1 combines with J gene TRBJ2-7, with D perhaps matching TRBD1 (6 bases). CDR1 is MNHNS, CDR2 SASEGT, per germline. Between the trimmed V and J ends, which lost 7 bases and 5 bases, there was a span of 30 bases. The CDR3 runs 18 residues.

The chain's CDR3 is CASSQGVRYGYTF. CDR3 DNA: TGTGCCAGCAGCCAAGGGGTTCGGTATGGCTACACCTTC. The genes are TRBV14 and TRBJ1-2, with D uncertain. Germline CDR1 and CDR2: SGHDN and FVKESK. The germline V and J ends were trimmed by 1 base and 5 bases, with 8 bases remaining between them. The CDR3 length is 13 residues.

The chain recombines TRBV20-1 with TRBJ2-1, with 10 bases fitting TRBD2. Germline V gene lookup returns CDR1 DFQATT and CDR2 SNEGSKA (reference sequence). This CDR3 region has 17 residues. Written as DNA, the CDR3 is TGCAGCCTGGACGGACTAGCGGTATTTAAGTCCTACAATGAGCAGTTCTTC. Protein product: CSLDGLAVFKSYNEQFF.

J is TRBJ2-3 and V is TRBV3-1; no firm D call. The CDR3 extends over 15 amino acids. CDR1 LGHDT and CDR2 YNNKEL come from the germline V gene (reference sequence). Deletions cut 5 bases from V and 0 bases from J, with 12 bases between. The CDR3 loop reads CASSKGESSTDTQYF. The DNA of the CDR3 is TGTGCCAGCAGCAAAGGAGAGTCTAGCACAGATACGCAGTATTTT.

V usage is TRBV7-6 and J usage is TRBJ1-6; 7 nucleotides line up with TRBD1. The germline CDR1 and CDR2 sequences are SGHVS and FNYEAQ. The trim removed 3 bases at V and 5 bases at J, leaving 4 bases unmatched. The CDR3 has 15 amino acids. CDR3 DNA: TGTGCCAGCAGCTTTTCCGGGACAGATAATTCACCCCTCCACTTT. Protein product: CASSFSGTDNSPLHF.

The CDR3 DNA reads as TGTGCCAGCACCGTGGGGGGGAGCAATCAGCCCCAGCATTTT. Encoded protein: CASTVGGSNQPQHF. The V gene is TRBV12-3 or TRBV12-4, the J gene TRBJ1-5; D may be TRBD1 (5 bases). CDR3 length equals 14 residues. V shed 7 bases and J shed 1 base, with 11 bases lying between them.

The chain is built from TRBV30 and TRBJ2-3, with 7 positions matching TRBD2. The CDR3 totals 15 residues. Unmatched junction bases numbered 5, after V lost 0 bases and J lost 2 bases. Germline CDR1 GTSNPN, CDR2 SVGIG (reference sequence). As DNA, the CDR3 is TGTGCCTGGAGTGTAAGAGCGGGGTACACAGATACGCAGTATTTT. It yields the protein CAWSVRAGYTDTQYF.

A few counts support this clonotype. The chain uses TRBV12-3 or TRBV12-4 and TRBJ2-2, with D perhaps given as TRBD1 or TRBD2 (5 bases each). This CDR3 has 15 amino acids. Trimming removed 7 bases at V and 3 bases at J, with 15 bases between. This CDR3 reads CASTRRGVDTGELFF. The DNA for the CDR3 is TGTGCCAGCACCAGAAGAGGGGTTGACACCGGGGAGCTGTTTTTT.

The sample holds a few counts of this clonotype. This chain connects TRBV15 to TRBJ2-1, with a possible D match to TRBD2 (5 bases). V shed 0 bases and J shed 0 bases, with 15 bases lying between them. Germline CDR1 reads LNHNV; CDR2 reads YYDKDF (reference sequence). The CDR3 loop spans 18 amino acids. CDR3 in DNA: TGTGCCACCAGCAGAGATCTAGGACTGTTGAGCTCCTACAATGAGCAGTTCTTC. Translation: CATSRDLGLLSSYNEQFF.